The clone carrying this T cell receptor beta chain was found once. The antigen is not known. Investigators profiled TCR beta VDJ and CDR3 from genomic DNA template. Via MiXCR, TCRdb re-called the reads, giving one row per CDR3 protein. The table records approximately 190,000 distinct CDR3 sequences, roughly 64% of them present only once. These data belong to a study of CD8+CD57+ T cells in acquired aplastic anemia. The wider study: An average of about 3.2 ug of DNA was obtained from sorted CD4+ and CD8+ cells. Broader study findings: The same twenty-nine CD8+ CDR3 sequences occurred in patients and in controls.

V shed 6 bases and J shed 5 bases, with 11 bases lying between them. The CDR3 length is 13 residues. The germline gives CDR1 SGHTA, CDR2 FQGTGA. The chain employs TRBV7-3 and TRBJ2-1; tentative D call: TRBD1 (6 bases). The TCR was taken from a human donor with severe aplastic anemia or a healthy control (not recorded which). The source material was sorted CD4+, CD8+, or CD8+CD57+ T cells (not recorded which) from PBMCs. CDR3 sequence: CASSHNRDNEQFF. The DNA of the CDR3 is TGTGCCAGCAGTCACAACAGGGACAATGAGCAGTTCTTC.